Detailed here is one T cell receptor beta chain. Antigen unknown. The CDR3 contains 14 residues. CDR1 is SGHDN, CDR2 FVKESK, per germline. Trimming stripped 3 bases from V and 4 bases from J, with 12 bases between. The PCR used 60 Vbeta and 13 Jbeta primers. Only in-frame clones appear in the TCRdb table, and some are missing; sequencing was by immunoSEQ multiplex PCR. The repertoire holds more than 150,000 clones, with 70% to 90% as singletons. This sample is drawn from a study of cytomegalovirus exposure and HLA in healthy donors. The study, taken as a whole, reports: The authors considered a cluster of highly shared sequence variants likely to be a sequencing artifact.

This rearrangement joins TRBV14 to TRBJ1-1; no firm D call. The sequencing sample was made of PBMCs. This receptor was obtained from a man younger than 30 in good health and CMV-seropositive. Here the CDR3 DNA reads TGTGCCAGCAGCCAGAGGCGGTACGGCACTGAAGCTTTCTTT. It translates to CASSQRRYGTEAFF.